Given below is one T cell receptor beta chain in context. Its specificity is not known. TCRdb recomputed calls from the reads with MiXCR, one row per CDR3 protein. This sample has under 200,000 distinct CDR3 sequences; 28% occur once, and the top ten carry 30% to 40%. These data belong to a study of T cell repertoires in cytomegalovirus infection. Study summary: In public TCR beta signatures, there were indications of both CMV infection and matching HLA type. General study findings and limits: The cumulative frequency of public TCR beta families identified carriers of CMV plus the relevant HLA. Clonotype analysis showed dominance of the ex vivo response by HLA-C-restricted CMV-specific TCR beta clonotypes.

V was shortened by 4 bases and J by 1 base, with 10 bases between the two germline ends. The CDR3 runs to 14 residues. The chain links TRBV12-3 or TRBV12-4 to TRBJ1-1, with D possibly being TRBD1 (5 bases). The TCR sequence derives from a human donor in good health (CMV status not recorded). Some clones in this sample may be carry-over from other donors' samples. The sequenced sample was PBMCs. The CDR3 DNA reads as TGTGCCAGCAGTTCCGTTGGACAGAACACTGAAGCTTTCTTT. The encoded protein is CASSSVGQNTEAFF.